This TCR beta chain was obtained from a study of blood T cell repertoires in COVID-19. The CDR3 contains 14 residues. The V and J ends lost 4 bases and 0 bases respectively, with 8 bases between them. CDR1 is KGHDR and CDR2 is SFDVKD in the germline V gene. TCRdb's table, derived via immunoSEQ multiplex PCR, lists solely in-frame clones and lacks some. This table holds roughly 190,000 clones, about 77% found once. The TCR originated in a woman aged 45 to 65 with acute COVID-19. The V and J genes are TRBV24-1 and TRBJ1-2; D is unresolved. Sequenced sample: PBMCs or T cells enriched from blood (not recorded which). The chain's CDR3 is CATSDRKANYGYTF. The CDR3 DNA sequence: TGTGCCACCAGTGACAGGAAAGCTAACTATGGCTACACCTTC.